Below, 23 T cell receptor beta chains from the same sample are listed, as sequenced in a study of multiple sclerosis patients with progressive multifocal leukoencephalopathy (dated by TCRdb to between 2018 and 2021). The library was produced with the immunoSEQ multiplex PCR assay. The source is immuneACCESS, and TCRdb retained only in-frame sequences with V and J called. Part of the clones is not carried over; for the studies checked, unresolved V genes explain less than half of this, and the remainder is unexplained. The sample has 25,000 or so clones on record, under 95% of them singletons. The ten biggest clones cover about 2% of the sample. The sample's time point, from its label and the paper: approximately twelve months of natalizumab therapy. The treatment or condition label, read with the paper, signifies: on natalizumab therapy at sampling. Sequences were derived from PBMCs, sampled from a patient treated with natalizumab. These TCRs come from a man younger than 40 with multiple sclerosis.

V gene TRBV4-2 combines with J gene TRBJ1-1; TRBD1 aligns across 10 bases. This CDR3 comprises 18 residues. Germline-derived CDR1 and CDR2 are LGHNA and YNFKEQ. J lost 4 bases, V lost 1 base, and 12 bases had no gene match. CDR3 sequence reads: CASSQGWDRGGIGTEAFF. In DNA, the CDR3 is TGTGCCAGCAGCCAAGGATGGGACAGGGGAGGTATTGGCACTGAAGCTTTCTTT.

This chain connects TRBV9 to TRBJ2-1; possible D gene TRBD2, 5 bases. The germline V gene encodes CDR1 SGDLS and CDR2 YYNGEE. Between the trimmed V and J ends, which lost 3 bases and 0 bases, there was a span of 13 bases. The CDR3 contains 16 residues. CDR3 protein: CASSEGAPPSYNEQFF. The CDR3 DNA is TGTGCCAGCAGCGAGGGAGCACCACCCTCCTACAATGAGCAGTTCTTC.

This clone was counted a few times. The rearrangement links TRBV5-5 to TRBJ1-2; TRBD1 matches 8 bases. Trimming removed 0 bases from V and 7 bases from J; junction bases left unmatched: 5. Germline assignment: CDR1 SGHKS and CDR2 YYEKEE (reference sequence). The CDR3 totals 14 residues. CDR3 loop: CASSLGATGAGYTF. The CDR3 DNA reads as TGTGCCAGCAGCTTGGGGGCGACAGGGGCTGGCTACACCTTC.

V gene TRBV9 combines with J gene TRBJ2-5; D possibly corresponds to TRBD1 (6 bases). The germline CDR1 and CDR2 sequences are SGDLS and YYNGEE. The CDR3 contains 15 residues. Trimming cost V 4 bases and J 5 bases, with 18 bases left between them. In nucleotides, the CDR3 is TGTGCCAGCAGCACAGGGACCCTCAAAGGGGAGACCCAGTACTTC. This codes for CASSTGTLKGETQYF.

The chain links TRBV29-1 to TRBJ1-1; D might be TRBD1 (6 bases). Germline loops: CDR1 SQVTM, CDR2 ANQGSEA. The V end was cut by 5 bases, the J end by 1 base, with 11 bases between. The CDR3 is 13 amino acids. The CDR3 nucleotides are TGCAGCGTTCTCAGGGGAGAGAACACTGAAGCTTTCTTT. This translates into CSVLRGENTEAFF.

The CDR3, as DNA: TGTGCCAGCAGTCGGACTAGCGGGACCCTCTACGAGCAGTACTTC. This sequence encodes CASSRTSGTLYEQYF. The rearrangement uses TRBV5-4 and TRBJ2-7, with 12 bases identical to TRBD2. Germline trimming cut 5 bases from V and 3 bases from J; bases unmatched to any gene: 6. CDR3 length: 15 amino acids. Germline V gives CDR1 SGHNT, CDR2 YYREEE (reference sequence).

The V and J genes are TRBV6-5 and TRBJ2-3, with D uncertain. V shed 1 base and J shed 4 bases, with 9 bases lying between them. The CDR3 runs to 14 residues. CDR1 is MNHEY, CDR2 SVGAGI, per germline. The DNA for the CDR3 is TGTGCCAGCAGTTACTTAACAGAATCAGATACGCAGTATTTT. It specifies CASSYLTESDTQYF.

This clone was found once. The CDR3 bases are TGCGCCAGCAGCCAAGCAGGGGCTGGGGCCAACGTCCTGACTTTC. Translation gives CASSQAGAGANVLTF. The chain combines TRBV4-3 with TRBJ2-6, with D perhaps matching TRBD1 (6 bases). Germline V lookup: CDR1 LGHNA, CDR2 YSLEER. The length of the CDR3 is 15 residues. Trimming left V 1 base short and J 2 bases short, with 6 bases between.

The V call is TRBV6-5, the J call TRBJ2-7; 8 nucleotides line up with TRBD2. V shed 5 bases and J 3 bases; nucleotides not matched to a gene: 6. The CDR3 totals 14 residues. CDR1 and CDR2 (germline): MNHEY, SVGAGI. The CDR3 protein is CASSHKRENYEQYF. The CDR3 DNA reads TGTGCCAGCAGTCATAAGCGGGAGAACTACGAGCAGTACTTC.

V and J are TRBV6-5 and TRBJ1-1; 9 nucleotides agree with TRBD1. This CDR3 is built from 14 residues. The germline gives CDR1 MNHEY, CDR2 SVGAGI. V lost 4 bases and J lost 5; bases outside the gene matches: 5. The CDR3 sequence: CASSSPGQGTEAFF. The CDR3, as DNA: TGTGCCAGCAGTTCCCCGGGACAGGGAACTGAAGCTTTCTTT.

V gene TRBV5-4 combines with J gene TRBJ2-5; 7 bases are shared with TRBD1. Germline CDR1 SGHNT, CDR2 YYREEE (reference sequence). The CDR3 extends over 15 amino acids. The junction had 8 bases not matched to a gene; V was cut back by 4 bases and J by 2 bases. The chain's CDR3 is CASSPGTAFQETQYF. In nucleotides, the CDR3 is TGTGCCAGCAGCCCCGGGACAGCCTTTCAAGAGACCCAGTACTTC.

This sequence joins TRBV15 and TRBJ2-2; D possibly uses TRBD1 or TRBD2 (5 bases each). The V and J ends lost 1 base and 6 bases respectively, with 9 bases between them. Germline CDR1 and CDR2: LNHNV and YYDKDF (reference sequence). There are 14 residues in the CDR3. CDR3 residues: CATSRVRGAGELFF. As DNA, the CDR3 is TGTGCCACCAGCAGAGTGAGAGGGGCCGGGGAGCTGTTTTTT.

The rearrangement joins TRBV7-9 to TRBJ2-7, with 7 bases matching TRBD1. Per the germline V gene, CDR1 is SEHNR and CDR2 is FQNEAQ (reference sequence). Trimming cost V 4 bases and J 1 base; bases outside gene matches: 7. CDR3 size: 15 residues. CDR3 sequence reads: CASSSNRGRSYEQYF. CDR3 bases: TGTGCCAGCAGCTCAAACAGGGGCCGATCCTACGAGCAGTACTTC.

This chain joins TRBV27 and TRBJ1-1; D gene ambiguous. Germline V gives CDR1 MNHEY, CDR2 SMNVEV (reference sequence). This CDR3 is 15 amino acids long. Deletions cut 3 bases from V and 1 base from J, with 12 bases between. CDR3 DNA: TGTGCCAGCAGTTTGCGGGGAATGGAGAACACTGAAGCTTTCTTT. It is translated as CASSLRGMENTEAFF.

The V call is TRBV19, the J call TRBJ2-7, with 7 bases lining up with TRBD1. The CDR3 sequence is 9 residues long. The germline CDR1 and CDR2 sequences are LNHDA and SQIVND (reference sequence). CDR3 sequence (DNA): TGTGCCACCCCGGGACAGCAGTCCGTC. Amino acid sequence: CATPGQQSV.

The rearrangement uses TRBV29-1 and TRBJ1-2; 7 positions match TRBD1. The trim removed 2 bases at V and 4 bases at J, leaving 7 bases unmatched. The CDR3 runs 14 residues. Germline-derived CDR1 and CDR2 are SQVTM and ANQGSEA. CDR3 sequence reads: CSVEFRAGGYGYTF. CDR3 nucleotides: TGCAGCGTTGAATTTAGGGCAGGGGGCTATGGCTACACCTTC.

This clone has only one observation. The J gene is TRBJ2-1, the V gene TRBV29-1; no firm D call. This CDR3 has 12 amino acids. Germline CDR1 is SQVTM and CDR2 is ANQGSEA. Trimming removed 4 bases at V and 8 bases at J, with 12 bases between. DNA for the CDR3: TGCAGCGTTGCATGGGCTACGGATGAGCAGTTCTTC. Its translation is CSVAWATDEQFF.

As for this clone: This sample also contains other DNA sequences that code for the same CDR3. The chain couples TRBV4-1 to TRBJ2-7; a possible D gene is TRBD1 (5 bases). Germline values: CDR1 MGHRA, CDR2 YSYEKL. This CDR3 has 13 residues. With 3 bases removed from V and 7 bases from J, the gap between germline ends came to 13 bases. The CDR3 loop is CASSHNQGMEQYV. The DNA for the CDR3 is TGCGCCAGCAGCCACAACCAGGGAATGGAGCAGTACGTC.

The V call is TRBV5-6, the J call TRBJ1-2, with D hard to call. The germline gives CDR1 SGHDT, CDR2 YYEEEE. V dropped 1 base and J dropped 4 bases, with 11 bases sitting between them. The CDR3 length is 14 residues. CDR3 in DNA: TGTGCCAGCAGCTTGACCGGACGGAGCTATGGCTACACCTTC. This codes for CASSLTGRSYGYTF.

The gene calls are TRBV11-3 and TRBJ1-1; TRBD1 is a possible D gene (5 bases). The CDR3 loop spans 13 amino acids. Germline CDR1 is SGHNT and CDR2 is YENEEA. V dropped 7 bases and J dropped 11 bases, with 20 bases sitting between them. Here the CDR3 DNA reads TGTGCCAGCACCCATGGGAGGAAGACAGCGGCTTTCTTT. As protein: CASTHGRKTAAFF.

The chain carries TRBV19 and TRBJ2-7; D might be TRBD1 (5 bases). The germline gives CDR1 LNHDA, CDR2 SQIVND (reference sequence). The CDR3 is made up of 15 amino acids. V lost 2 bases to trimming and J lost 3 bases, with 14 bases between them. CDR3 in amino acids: CASSITAGYGYEQYF. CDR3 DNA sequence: TGTGCCAGTAGTATAACCGCAGGGTACGGCTACGAGCAGTACTTC. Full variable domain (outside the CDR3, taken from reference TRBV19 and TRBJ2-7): DGGITQSPKYLFRKEGQNVTLSCEQNLNHDAMYWYRQDPGQGLRLIYYSQIVNDFQKGDIAEGYSVSREKKESFPLTVTSAQKNPTAFYLCASSITAGYGYEQYFGPGTRLTVT.

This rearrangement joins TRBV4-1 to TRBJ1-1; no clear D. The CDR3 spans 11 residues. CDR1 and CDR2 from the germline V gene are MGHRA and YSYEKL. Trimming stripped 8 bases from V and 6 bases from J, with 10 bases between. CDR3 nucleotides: TGCGCCAGCTCTCCCGGCGCTGAAGCTTTCTTT. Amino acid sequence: CASSPGAEAFF.

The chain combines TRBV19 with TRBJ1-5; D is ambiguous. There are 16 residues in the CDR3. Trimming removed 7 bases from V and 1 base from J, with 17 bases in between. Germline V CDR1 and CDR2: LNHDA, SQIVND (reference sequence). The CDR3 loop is CASTPGRGVSNQPQHF. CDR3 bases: TGTGCCAGTACACCTGGCCGGGGAGTAAGCAATCAGCCCCAGCATTTT.